These T cell receptor beta chains were read from a single sample in a study of blood T cells in healthy people across ages. TCRdb processed the 5' RACE reads anew with MiXCR; each CDR3 protein has one entry. The sample shows approximately 960,000 distinct CDR3 sequences, 29% of them seen only once. These data are also associated with another study on T cells of mothers and their children.

The sequenced sample consisted of blood. The receptors shown here come from a woman aged 40 to 49 in good health. CDR3s include the opening cysteine and the closing phenylalanine or tryptophan. A D gene is named only where the DNA matches it firmly. Clone size, where shown, is once, few, many, or a class for clones that have expanded.

d_call	v_call	cdr3_length	clone_size	j_call	cdr3_aa	cdr3_nt
TRBD1	TRBV7-8	13	.	TRBJ1-2	CASSLRTGDGYTF	TGTGCCAGCAGCTTAAGGACAGGAGATGGCTACACCTTC
.	TRBV7-9	15	.	TRBJ2-3	CASSSAFSNTDTQYF	TGTGCCAGCTCTAGCGCGTTCTCTAACACAGATACGCAGTATTTT
.	TRBV11-2	15	.	TRBJ1-6	CASSPPGRVDSPLHF	TGTGCCAGCAGCCCCCCTGGGAGGGTAGATTCACCCCTCCACTTT
TRBD1	TRBV28	15	once	TRBJ2-7	CASRRTGTGFYEQYF	TGTGCCAGCAGAAGGACCGGGACAGGGTTCTACGAGCAGTACTTC
.	TRBV5-1	13	.	TRBJ1-6	CASSLRRDSPLHF	TGCGCCAGCAGCTTGAGGCGGGATTCACCCCTCCACTTT
.	TRBV6-5	14	.	TRBJ2-3	CASSYLISTDTQYF	TGTGCCAGCAGTTACCTCATTTCAACAGATACGCAGTATTTT
.	TRBV6-5	17	.	TRBJ2-4	CASSYSVAGLAKNIQYF	TGTGCCAGCAGTTACTCGGTGGCGGGACTAGCCAAAAACATTCAGTACTTC
TRBD1	TRBV12-3/TRBV12-4	15	.	TRBJ1-1	CASSSGQGLNTEAFF	TGTGCCAGCAGTTCGGGACAGGGCTTAAACACTGAAGCTTTCTTT
TRBD1	TRBV7-9	11	.	TRBJ2-5	CASSQDRVGYF	TGTGCCAGCAGCCAAGACAGGGTGGGGTACTTC
.	TRBV4-1	14	once	TRBJ1-1	CASSQVWRDTEAFF	TGCGCCAGCAGCCAAGTGTGGAGGGACACTGAAGCTTTCTTT
.	TRBV20-1	13	.	TRBJ1-1	CSFLGGSNTEAFF	TGCAGCTTCTTGGGAGGGTCGAACACTGAAGCTTTCTTT
.	TRBV9	14	few	TRBJ1-1	CASSPPTVGVEAFF	TGTGCCAGCAGCCCACCGACAGTCGGGGTTGAAGCTTTCTTT
.	TRBV27	13	few	TRBJ1-5	CASRLYSNQPQHF	TGTGCCAGCAGGCTATATAGCAATCAGCCCCAGCATTTT
TRBD2	TRBV12-3/TRBV12-4	15	.	TRBJ2-7	CASRPGGSADYEQYF	TGTGCCAGCAGACCGGGGGGTAGCGCGGACTACGAGCAGTACTTC
.	TRBV12-3/TRBV12-4	14	once	TRBJ2-5	CASSLAPSTETQYF	TGTGCCAGCAGTTTAGCGCCGTCCACAGAGACCCAGTACTTC
.	TRBV5-5	16	.	TRBJ2-7	CASSLYQNPDPSEQYF	TGTGCCAGCAGCTTGTATCAGAATCCGGACCCCTCCGAGCAGTACTTC
.	TRBV6-5	16	few	TRBJ1-2	CASRLLRPGVSCGYTF	TGTGCCAGCAGACTCCTCCGACCAGGGGTCTCTTGTGGCTACACCTTC
TRBD1	TRBV16	15	.	TRBJ2-3	CASSQWTGGFVTQYF	TGTGCCAGCAGCCAATGGACAGGGGGATTTGTTACGCAGTATTTT
.	TRBV10-3	13	many	TRBJ2-6	CACRSSGANVLTF	TGTGCCTGCCGGTCCTCTGGGGCCAACGTCCTGACTTTC
TRBD1	TRBV9	16	few	TRBJ1-2	CASSAAPTGKNYGYTF	TGTGCCAGCAGCGCAGCCCCGACAGGGAAGAACTATGGCTACACCTTC
.	TRBV12-3/TRBV12-4	13	few	TRBJ2-1	CASRPGERGGQFF	TGTGCCAGCAGGCCAGGGGAGAGGGGCGGTCAGTTCTTC
.	TRBV12-3/TRBV12-4	11	many	TRBJ2-7	CASSFRHEQYF	TGTGCCAGCAGTTTCCGCCACGAGCAGTACTTC
.	TRBV24-1	15	few	TRBJ2-3	CATSDLDSYTDTQYF	TGTGCCACCAGTGACTTAGACAGCTACACAGATACGCAGTATTTT
.	TRBV19	14	.	TRBJ1-2	CASSPDRANYGHTF	TGTGCCAGTAGCCCCGACAGAGCTAACTATGGCCACACCTTC
.	TRBV27	15	.	TRBJ2-5	CASSFSAGLQETQYF	TGTGCCAGCAGTTTTAGTGCGGGCCTCCAAGAGACCCAGTACTTC
.	TRBV7-2	20	.	TRBJ2-3	CASSTIRDLFFQGARDTQYF	TGTGCCAGCAGCACCATAAGGGATTTATTTTTCCAAGGGGCGCGGGATACGCAGTATTTT
.	TRBV7-9	13	.	TRBJ1-2	CASSLEGAFGYTF	TGTGCCAGCAGCTTAGAGGGTGCGTTTGGCTACACCTTC
.	TRBV19	14	.	TRBJ2-5	CASSEPQYQETQYF	TGTGCCAGTAGTGAACCCCAGTACCAAGAGACCCAGTACTTC
TRBD2	TRBV6-2/TRBV6-3	18	.	TRBJ2-3	CASRPLLGLAGASDTQYF	TGTGCCAGCAGGCCACTTTTAGGGCTAGCGGGGGCCTCAGATACGCAGTATTTT
.	TRBV5-6	18	.	TRBJ2-2	CASSLGYLVRGRTGELFF	TGTGCCAGCAGCTTGGGATACCTGGTTCGGGGTCGGACCGGGGAGCTGTTTTTT